Listed below are T cell receptor beta chains from one sample, sequenced in a study of blood T cell repertoires in COVID-19. The assay was immunoSEQ multiplex PCR, and TCRdb's table has in-frame clones only and misses some. The repertoire holds approximately 84,000 clones, with 70% to 80% as singletons. Sequenced sample: peripheral blood. Every receptor here comes from a human donor in a cohort sampled during active COVID-19. CDR3s include the opening cysteine and the closing phenylalanine or tryptophan. The order of the fields is D gene, clone size, J gene, V gene, CDR3 protein, CDR3 DNA. A D gene is named only where the DNA matches it firmly. The listing skips clone size in some rows; elsewhere it reads once, few, many or a size class.

TRBD1 | NA | TRBJ1-2 | TRBV28 | CASRTGGVYGYTF | TGTGCCAGCAGGACAGGGGGCGTATATGGCTACACCTTC
NA | NA | TRBJ1-5 | TRBV6-2/TRBV6-3 | CASSYGGIYQPQHF | TGTGCCAGCAGTTATGGGGGGATTTATCAGCCCCAGCATTTT
NA | few | TRBJ1-1 | TRBV5-1 | CASSSGGVSLELFF | TGCGCCAGCAGTTCTGGGGGGGTCTCACTTGAGCTGTTCTTT
NA | NA | TRBJ1-2 | TRBV28 | CASTDGGVSYGYTF | TGTGCCAGCACCGACGGAGGGGTTAGCTATGGCTACACCTTC
TRBD2 | NA | TRBJ2-1 | TRBV7-7 | CASSRSGGEWGEQFF | TGTGCCAGCAGCCGAAGCGGGGGGGAGTGGGGTGAGCAGTTCTTC
NA | NA | TRBJ1-5 | TRBV5-1 | CASSARGGGNQPQHF | TGCGCCAGCAGCGCACGAGGAGGGGGCAATCAGCCCCAGCATTTT
TRBD2 | NA | TRBJ2-1 | TRBV19 | CAIRAGGPYNEQFF | TGTGCCATCAGAGCGGGGGGGCCTTACAATGAGCAGTTCTTC
TRBD2 | few | TRBJ2-1 | TRBV29-1 | CSVVPSGSIYNEQFF | TGCAGCGTTGTACCTAGCGGGAGTATCTACAATGAGCAGTTCTTC
NA | NA | TRBJ1-4 | TRBV27 | CATKTVHATNEKLFF | TGTGCCACAAAGACAGTTCATGCAACTAATGAAAAACTGTTTTTT
NA | NA | TRBJ1-1 | TRBV5-1 | CASSDSARRNTEAFF | TGCGCCAGCAGCGACTCAGCCCGTCGGAACACTGAAGCTTTCTTT
NA | NA | TRBJ2-7 | TRBV6-1 | CASSEASPYEQYF | TGTGCCAGCAGTGAAGCCTCTCCCTACGAGCAGTACTTC
TRBD2 | NA | TRBJ2-7 | TRBV28 | CASSLGLAGALTRQYF | TGTGCCAGCAGTTTGGGACTAGCAGGGGCGCTGACTCGGCAGTACTTC
TRBD2 | NA | TRBJ2-7 | TRBV5-1 | CASSNGLAGSYEQYF | TGCGCCAGCAGCAATGGACTAGCGGGAAGCTACGAGCAGTACTTC
TRBD1 | NA | TRBJ2-6 | TRBV2 | CASSLTGGTGANVLTF | TGTGCCAGCAGTCTGACAGGGGGCACTGGGGCCAACGTCCTGACTTTC
NA | NA | TRBJ1-6 | TRBV7-9 | CASSFTTGDNSPLHF | TGTGCCAGCAGCTTTACCACGGGAGATAATTCACCCCTCCACTTT
TRBD2 | NA | TRBJ2-1 | TRBV9 | CASSVGASGVYNEQFF | TGTGCCAGCAGCGTAGGGGCTAGCGGAGTTTACAATGAGCAGTTCTTC
TRBD2 | NA | TRBJ2-2 | TRBV18 | CASSLRLAGVNTGELFF | TGTGCCAGCTCACTTCGACTAGCGGGGGTTAACACCGGGGAGCTGTTTTTT
NA | NA | TRBJ2-3 | TRBV7-3 | CASSLHKGRDTQYF | TGTGCCAGCAGCTTACATAAGGGGCGCGATACGCAGTATTTT
NA | NA | TRBJ2-7 | TRBV5-1 | CASSLDRTEQYF | TGCGCCAGCAGCCTGGACAGAACTGAGCAGTACTTC
TRBD2 | once | TRBJ2-2 | TRBV5-1 | CASSLVSGVTGELFF | TGCGCCAGCAGCTTGGTTAGCGGGGTCACCGGGGAGCTGTTTTTT
NA | NA | TRBJ2-7 | TRBV29-1 | CSCQDPGLSYEQYF | TGCAGCTGCCAAGACCCGGGACTGAGCTACGAGCAGTACTTC
TRBD2 | NA | TRBJ2-3 | TRBV4-2 | CASSPGLAGTSDTQYF | TGTGCCAGCAGCCCGGGACTAGCGGGGACATCAGATACGCAGTATTTT
TRBD2 | NA | TRBJ2-6 | TRBV2 | CASSEATSGTGANVLTF | TGTGCCAGCAGTGAAGCGACTAGCGGGACTGGGGCCAACGTCCTGACTTTC
TRBD2 | NA | TRBJ2-5 | TRBV6-1 | CASSERLAGGYQETQYF | TGTGCCAGCAGTGAAAGGCTAGCGGGGGGGTACCAAGAGACCCAGTACTTC
NA | NA | TRBJ1-4 | TRBV30 | CAWSPAGGGEKLFF | TGTGCCTGGAGTCCCGCGGGGGGAGGCGAAAAACTGTTTTTT
TRBD1 | NA | TRBJ1-2 | TRBV28 | CASFGSLGTGHGYTF | TGTGCCAGTTTCGGCAGCCTCGGGACAGGTCATGGCTACACCTTC
NA | NA | TRBJ2-3 | TRBV11-2 | CASSLVKGTDTQYF | TGTGCCAGCAGCTTAGTTAAGGGGACAGATACGCAGTATTTT
NA | few | TRBJ2-2 | TRBV28 | CASSGLSGFTGELFF | TGTGCCAGCAGCGGTTTGTCAGGGTTCACCGGGGAGCTGTTTTTT
TRBD1 | NA | TRBJ2-1 | TRBV18 | CASSPVPGQDISYNEQFF | TGTGCCAGCTCACCAGTCCCGGGACAGGACATCTCCTACAATGAGCAGTTCTTC
TRBD1 | NA | TRBJ1-1 | TRBV7-9 | CASRDRVGTEAFF | TGTGCCAGCAGGGACAGGGTAGGGACTGAAGCTTTCTTT
TRBD1 | few | TRBJ1-6 | TRBV18 | CASSLGGGKNSPLHF | TGTGCCAGCTCTCTCGGAGGGGGCAAGAATTCACCCCTCCACTTT
TRBD1 | NA | TRBJ1-2 | TRBV15 | CATKSGTGVYGYTF | TGTGCCACCAAATCCGGGACAGGGGTCTATGGCTACACCTTC
TRBD2 | NA | TRBJ2-7 | TRBV5-5 | CASSSSTSGVSYEQYF | TGTGCCAGCAGTTCCTCAACTAGCGGGGTTTCCTACGAGCAGTACTTC
NA | NA | TRBJ1-2 | TRBV29-1 | CSVGARVGPDGYTF | TGCAGCGTTGGGGCCAGGGTGGGTCCCGATGGCTACACCTTC
TRBD1 | NA | TRBJ2-7 | TRBV11-2 | CASSPGTGGGEQYF | TGTGCCAGCAGCCCCGGGACAGGGGGTGGCGAGCAGTACTTC
TRBD2 | NA | TRBJ2-7 | TRBV6-1 | CASSETSGREQYF | TGTGCCAGCAGTGAGACTAGCGGACGCGAGCAGTACTTC
NA | once | TRBJ1-6 | TRBV18 | CASSPSGDLNSPLHF | TGTGCCAGCTCACCATCCGGGGATCTGAATTCACCCCTCCACTTT
TRBD2 | many | TRBJ2-3 | TRBV5-4 | CASSSGSKRDTDTQYF | TGTGCCAGCAGCTCAGGGTCGAAGCGGGACACAGATACGCAGTATTTT
TRBD1 | NA | TRBJ1-1 | TRBV28 | CASTPPSTGRTEAFF | TGTGCCAGCACGCCCCCCTCGACAGGGCGCACTGAAGCTTTCTTT
TRBD1 | once | TRBJ2-7 | TRBV6-5 | CASSSYRGSAKLYF | TGTGCCAGCAGTTCATACAGGGGTAGTGCGAAGTTGTACTTC
TRBD1 | NA | TRBJ1-4 | TRBV27 | CASSGTGTGEKLFF | TGTGCCAGCAGTGGGACAGGGACTGGAGAAAAACTGTTTTTT
TRBD1 | NA | TRBJ1-2 | TRBV5-1 | CASSIGQGAIQNYGYTF | TGCGCCAGCAGCATCGGACAGGGGGCAATCCAAAACTATGGCTACACCTTC
NA | NA | TRBJ1-2 | TRBV15 | CATSMGPGENYGYTF | TGTGCCACCAGCATGGGGCCGGGTGAAAACTATGGCTACACCTTC
NA | NA | TRBJ2-1 | TRBV5-5 | CASSFRLLNEQFF | TGTGCCAGCAGCTTCCGACTACTCAATGAGCAGTTCTTC
TRBD2 | NA | TRBJ2-7 | TRBV5-1 | CASSLFPGGHYEQYF | TGCGCCAGCAGCTTGTTTCCGGGAGGGCACTACGAGCAGTACTTC
NA | NA | TRBJ2-1 | TRBV11-2 | CASSLGSPSNEQFF | TGTGCCAGCAGCTTAGGGTCCCCCAGCAATGAGCAGTTCTTC
NA | NA | TRBJ1-1 | TRBV7-2 | CASSLEVNTEAFF | TGTGCCAGCAGCCTTGAGGTGAACACTGAAGCTTTCTTT
NA | NA | TRBJ1-2 | TRBV21-1 | CASSPQRDRGDYNYGYTF | TGTGCCAGCAGCCCCCAGAGGGACAGGGGCGATTATAACTATGGCTACACCTTC
NA | few | TRBJ1-6 | TRBV11-2 | CASSRAGGTSPLHF | TGTGCCAGCAGCCGGGCCGGCGGGACTTCACCCCTCCACTTT
TRBD1 | NA | TRBJ2-1 | TRBV18 | CASSPSQGLHNEQFF | TGTGCCAGCTCACCATCACAGGGGCTACACAATGAGCAGTTCTTC
NA | many | TRBJ1-1 | TRBV10-2 | CASRAFRTANTEAFF | TGCGCCAGCAGAGCGTTTAGGACAGCGAACACTGAAGCTTTCTTT